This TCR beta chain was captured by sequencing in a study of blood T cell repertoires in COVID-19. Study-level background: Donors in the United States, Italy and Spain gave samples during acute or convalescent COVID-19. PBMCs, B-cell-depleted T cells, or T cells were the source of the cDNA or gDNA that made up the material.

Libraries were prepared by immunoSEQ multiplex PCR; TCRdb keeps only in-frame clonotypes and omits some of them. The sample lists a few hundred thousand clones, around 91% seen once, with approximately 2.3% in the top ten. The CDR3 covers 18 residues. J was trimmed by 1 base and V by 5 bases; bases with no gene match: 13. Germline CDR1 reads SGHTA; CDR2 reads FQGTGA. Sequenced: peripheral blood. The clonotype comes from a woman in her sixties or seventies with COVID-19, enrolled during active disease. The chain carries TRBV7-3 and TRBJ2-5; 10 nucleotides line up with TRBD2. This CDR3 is CASSLRPRASGGQETQYF. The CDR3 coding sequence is TGTGCCAGCAGCCTACGCCCCCGGGCTAGCGGGGGCCAAGAGACCCAGTACTTC.